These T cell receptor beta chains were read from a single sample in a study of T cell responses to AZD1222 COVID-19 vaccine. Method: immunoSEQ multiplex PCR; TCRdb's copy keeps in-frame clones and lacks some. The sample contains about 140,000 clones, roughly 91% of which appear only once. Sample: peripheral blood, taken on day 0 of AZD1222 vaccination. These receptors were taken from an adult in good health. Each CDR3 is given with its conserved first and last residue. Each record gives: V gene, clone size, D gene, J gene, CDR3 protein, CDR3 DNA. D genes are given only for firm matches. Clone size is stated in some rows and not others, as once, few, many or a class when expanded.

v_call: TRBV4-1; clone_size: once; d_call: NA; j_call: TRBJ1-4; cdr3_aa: CASSGQTRGNEKLFF; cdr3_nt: TGCGCCAGCAGCGGGCAGACACGAGGTAATGAAAAACTGTTTTTT
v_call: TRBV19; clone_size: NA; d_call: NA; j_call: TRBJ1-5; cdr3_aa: CASGIAGRGNQPQHF; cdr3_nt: TGTGCCAGTGGAATCGCCGGGAGGGGCAATCAGCCCCAGCATTTT
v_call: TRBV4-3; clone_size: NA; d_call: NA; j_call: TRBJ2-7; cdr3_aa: CASSQDASASSYEQYF; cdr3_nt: TGCGCCAGCAGCCAAGATGCTAGCGCGAGCTCCTACGAGCAGTACTTC
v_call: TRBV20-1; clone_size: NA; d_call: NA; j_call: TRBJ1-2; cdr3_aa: CSAALAGGYTF; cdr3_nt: TGCAGTGCTGCGCTTGCAGGTGGCTACACCTTC
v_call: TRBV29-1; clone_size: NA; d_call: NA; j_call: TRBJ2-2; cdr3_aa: CSVDPDRTGELFF; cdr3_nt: TGCAGCGTTGACCCGGACAGAACCGGGGAGCTGTTTTTT
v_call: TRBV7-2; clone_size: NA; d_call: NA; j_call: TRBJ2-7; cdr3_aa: CASSESGTVSYEQYF; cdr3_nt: TGTGCCAGCAGCGAATCCGGGACGGTATCCTACGAGCAGTACTTC
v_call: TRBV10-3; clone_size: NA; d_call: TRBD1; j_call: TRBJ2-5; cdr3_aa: CAISSYGTGESETQYF; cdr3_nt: TGTGCCATCAGCTCATATGGGACAGGGGAATCGGAGACCCAGTACTTC
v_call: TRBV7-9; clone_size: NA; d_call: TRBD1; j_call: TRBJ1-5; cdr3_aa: CASSIGTGGDFDQPQHF; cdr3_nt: TGTGCCAGCAGCATCGGGACAGGGGGCGATTTTGATCAGCCCCAGCATTTT
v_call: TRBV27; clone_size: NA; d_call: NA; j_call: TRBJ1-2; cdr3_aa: CASSLTYIGNYGYTF; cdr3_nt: TGTGCCAGCAGTTTAACCTACATCGGGAACTATGGCTACACCTTC
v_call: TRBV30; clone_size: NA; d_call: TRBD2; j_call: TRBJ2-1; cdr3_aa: CAWRAGGSSYNEQFF; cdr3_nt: TGTGCCTGGAGAGCAGGCGGGAGCTCCTACAATGAGCAGTTCTTC
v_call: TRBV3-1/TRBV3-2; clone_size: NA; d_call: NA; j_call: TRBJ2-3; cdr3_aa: CASSRGPDTQYF; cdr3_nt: TGTGCCAGCAGCCGCGGCCCCGATACGCAGTATTTT
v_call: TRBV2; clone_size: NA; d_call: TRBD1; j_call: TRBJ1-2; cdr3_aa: CASRSGGAYGYTF; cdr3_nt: TGTGCCAGCAGATCAGGGGGCGCCTATGGCTACACCTTC
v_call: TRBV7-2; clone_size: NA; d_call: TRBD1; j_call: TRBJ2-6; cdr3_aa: CASSLGQGVSGANVLTF; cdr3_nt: TGTGCCAGCAGCTTAGGACAGGGGGTCTCTGGGGCCAACGTCCTGACTTTC
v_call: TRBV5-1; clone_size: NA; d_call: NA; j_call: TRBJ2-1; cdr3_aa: CASSLGGEQFF; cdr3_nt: TGCGCCAGCAGCTTGGGAGGTGAGCAGTTCTTC
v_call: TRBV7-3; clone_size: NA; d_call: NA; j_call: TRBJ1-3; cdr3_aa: CASSPGQGNTIYF; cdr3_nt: TGTGCCAGCAGCCCAGGACAGGGAAACACCATATATTTT
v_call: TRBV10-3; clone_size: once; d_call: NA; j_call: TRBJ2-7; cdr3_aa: CAISEVGKYEQYF; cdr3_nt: TGTGCCATCAGTGAGGTGGGGAAGTACGAGCAGTACTTC
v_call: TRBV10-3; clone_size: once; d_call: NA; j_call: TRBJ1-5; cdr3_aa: CAISDPEGLLPGAQHF; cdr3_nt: TGTGCCATCAGTGACCCCGAGGGCCTACTCCCTGGTGCCCAGCATTTT
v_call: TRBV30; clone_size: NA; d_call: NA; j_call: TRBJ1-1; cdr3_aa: CAWRSLGRFLNTEAFF; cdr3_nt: TGTGCCTGGAGAAGTCTAGGACGTTTTTTGAATACTGAAGCTTTCTTT
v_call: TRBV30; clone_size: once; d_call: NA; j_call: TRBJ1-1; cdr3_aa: CAWSVKGRDTEAFF; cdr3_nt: TGTGCCTGGAGTGTTAAGGGAAGGGACACTGAAGCTTTCTTT
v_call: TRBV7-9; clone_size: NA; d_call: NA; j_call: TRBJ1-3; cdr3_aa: CASRPLAGGNTIYF; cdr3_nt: TGTGCCAGCAGGCCACTGGCGGGAGGAAACACCATATATTTT
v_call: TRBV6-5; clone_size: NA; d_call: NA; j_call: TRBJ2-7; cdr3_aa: CASSLGTPYEQYF; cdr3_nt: TGTGCCAGCAGTTTGGGGACACCCTACGAGCAGTACTTC
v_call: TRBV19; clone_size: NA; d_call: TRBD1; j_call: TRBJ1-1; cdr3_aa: CASSRRDRLNTEAFF; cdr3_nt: TGTGCCAGTAGCCGCCGGGACAGGTTGAACACTGAAGCTTTCTTT
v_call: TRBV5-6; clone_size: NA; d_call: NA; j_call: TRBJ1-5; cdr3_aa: CASSLKGHQPQHF; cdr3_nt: TGTGCCAGCAGCTTGAAGGGGCATCAGCCCCAGCATTTT
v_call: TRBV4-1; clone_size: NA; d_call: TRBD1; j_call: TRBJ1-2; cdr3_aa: CASRGNRGRDIYGYTF; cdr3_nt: TGCGCCAGCAGGGGAAACAGGGGGCGCGATATCTATGGCTACACCTTC
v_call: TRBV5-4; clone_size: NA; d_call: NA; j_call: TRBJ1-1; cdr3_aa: CASSFRRNTEAFF; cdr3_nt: TGTGCCAGCAGCTTTCGTCGGAACACTGAAGCTTTCTTT
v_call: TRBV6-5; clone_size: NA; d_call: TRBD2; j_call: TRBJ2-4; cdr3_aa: CASSRTSGDENIQYF; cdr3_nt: TGTGCCAGCAGCCGGACTAGCGGGGACGAAAACATTCAGTACTTC
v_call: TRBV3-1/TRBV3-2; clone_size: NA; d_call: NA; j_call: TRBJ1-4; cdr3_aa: CASSQVGSLNEKLFF; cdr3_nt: TGTGCCAGCAGCCAAGTTGGGTCATTAAATGAAAAACTGTTTTTT
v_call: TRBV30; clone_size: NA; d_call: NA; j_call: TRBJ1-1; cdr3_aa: CAWTPQPNTEAFF; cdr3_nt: TGTGCCTGGACTCCCCAGCCGAACACTGAAGCTTTCTTT
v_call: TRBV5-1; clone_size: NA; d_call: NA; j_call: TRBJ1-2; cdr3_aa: CASSFGGDYGYTF; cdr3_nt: TGCGCCAGCAGCTTCGGGGGTGACTATGGCTACACCTTC
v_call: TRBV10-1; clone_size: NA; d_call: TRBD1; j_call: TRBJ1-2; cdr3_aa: CASSHWTGDGYTF; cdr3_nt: TGCGCCAGCAGTCACTGGACAGGGGATGGCTACACCTTC
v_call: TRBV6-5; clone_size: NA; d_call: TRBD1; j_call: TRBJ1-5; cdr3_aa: CASSGGGRQPQHF; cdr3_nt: TGTGCCAGCTCAGGAGGGGGCCGTCAGCCCCAGCATTTT
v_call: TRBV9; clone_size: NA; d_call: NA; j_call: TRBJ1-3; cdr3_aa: CASSVDQSSGNTIYF; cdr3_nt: TGTGCCAGCAGCGTAGACCAATCCTCTGGAAACACCATATATTTT
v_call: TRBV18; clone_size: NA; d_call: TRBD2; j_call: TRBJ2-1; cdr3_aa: CASSPPGGGLGNEQFF; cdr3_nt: TGTGCCAGCTCACCACCGGGCGGGGGGCTCGGGAATGAGCAGTTCTTC
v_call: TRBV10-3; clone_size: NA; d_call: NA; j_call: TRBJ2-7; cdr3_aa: CAIRTENYEQYF; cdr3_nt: TGTGCCATTAGGACAGAAAACTACGAGCAGTACTTC
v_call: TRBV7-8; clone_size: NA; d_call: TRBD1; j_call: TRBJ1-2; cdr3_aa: CASSLRVERAGGNYGYTF; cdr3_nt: TGTGCCAGCAGCTTAAGGGTGGAAAGGGCAGGGGGGAACTATGGCTACACCTTC
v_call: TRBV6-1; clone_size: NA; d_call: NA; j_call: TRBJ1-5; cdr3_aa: CASSELRSADSNQPQHF; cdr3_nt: TGTGCCAGCAGTGAATTAAGATCGGCAGATAGCAATCAGCCCCAGCATTTT
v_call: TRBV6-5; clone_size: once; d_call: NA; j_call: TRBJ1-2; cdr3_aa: CASSSRARGYTF; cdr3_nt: TGTGCCAGCAGTTCGCGGGCGCGGGGCTACACCTTC
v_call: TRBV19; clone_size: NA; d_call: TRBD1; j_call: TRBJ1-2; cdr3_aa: CASTDPGQGNYGYTF; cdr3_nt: TGTGCCAGCACCGACCCGGGACAGGGAAACTATGGCTACACCTTC
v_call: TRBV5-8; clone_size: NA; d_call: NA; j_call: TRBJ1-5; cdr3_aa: CASSLRGRNQPQHF; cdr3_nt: TGTGCCAGCAGTCTCCGGGGAAGGAATCAGCCCCAGCATTTT
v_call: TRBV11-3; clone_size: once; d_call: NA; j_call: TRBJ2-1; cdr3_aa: CASSSLGYSEQFF; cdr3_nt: TGTGCCAGCAGCTCGTTGGGCTATAGTGAGCAGTTCTTC
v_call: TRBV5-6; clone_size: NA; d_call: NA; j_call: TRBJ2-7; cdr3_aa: CASSPPTGDEQYF; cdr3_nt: TGTGCCAGCAGCCCACCGACGGGGGACGAGCAGTACTTC
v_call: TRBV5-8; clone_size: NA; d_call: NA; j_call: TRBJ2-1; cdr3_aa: CASSFRRAGRNEQFF; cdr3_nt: TGTGCCAGCAGCTTCCGACGGGCGGGGCGGAATGAGCAGTTCTTC
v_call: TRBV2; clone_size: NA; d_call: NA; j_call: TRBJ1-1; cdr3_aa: CASSWLNTEAFF; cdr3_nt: TGTGCCAGCAGTTGGTTGAACACTGAAGCTTTCTTT
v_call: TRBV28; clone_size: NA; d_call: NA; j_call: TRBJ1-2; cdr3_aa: CASRGRTDPLYGSTF; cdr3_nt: TGTGCCAGCAGGGGACGGACAGATCCCCTCTATGGGAGCACCTTC
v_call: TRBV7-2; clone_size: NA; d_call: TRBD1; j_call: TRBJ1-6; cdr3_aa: CASSLALDRGAAPLHF; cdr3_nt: TGTGCCAGCAGCTTAGCCCTGGACAGGGGAGCGGCACCCCTCCACTTT
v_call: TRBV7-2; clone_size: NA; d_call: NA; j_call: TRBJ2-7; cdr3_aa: CASSLWVQGNNGLNEQYF; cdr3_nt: TGTGCCAGCAGTCTCTGGGTACAGGGAAATAATGGACTAAACGAGCAGTACTTC
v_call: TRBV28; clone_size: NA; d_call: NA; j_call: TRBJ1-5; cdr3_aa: CASTQGSGYQPQHF; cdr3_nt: TGTGCCAGCACCCAGGGGAGCGGGTATCAGCCCCAGCATTTT
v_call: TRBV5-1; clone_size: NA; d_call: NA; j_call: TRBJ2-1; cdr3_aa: CASSLGSDNEQFF; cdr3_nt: TGCGCCAGCAGCTTGGGGTCCGACAATGAGCAGTTCTTC
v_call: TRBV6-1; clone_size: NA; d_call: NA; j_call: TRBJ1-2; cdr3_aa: CASSEQGLRGYTF; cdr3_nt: TGTGCCAGCAGTGAACAGGGATTGAGGGGCTACACCTTC
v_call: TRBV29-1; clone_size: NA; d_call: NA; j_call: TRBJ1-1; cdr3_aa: CSVEDGQNTEAFF; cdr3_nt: TGCAGCGTTGAAGATGGGCAGAACACTGAAGCTTTCTTT